These 21 T cell receptor beta chains originate from one sample sequenced in a study of CD8+CD57+ T cells in acquired aplastic anemia. Sequenced patients had shown CD8+CD57+ cell expansion by flow cytometry. The study profiled TCR beta VDJ and CDR3 using genomic DNA as template. In TCRdb, the reads were re-called with MiXCR into one record per CDR3 protein. Here the sample spans 150,000 or so distinct CDR3 sequences, 40% to 65% being singletons. Material: sorted CD4+, CD8+, or CD8+CD57+ T cells (not recorded which) from PBMCs. These receptors all come from a human donor with aplastic anemia.

This clonotype came up many times. The rearrangement uses TRBV4-2 and TRBJ1-4, with D possibly TRBD1 on 6 matching bases. V was cut by 0 bases and J by 5 bases, with 10 bases left in between. Per the germline V gene, CDR1 is LGHNA and CDR2 is YNFKEQ. There are 15 residues in the CDR3. CDR3 amino acids: CASSQERGENEKLFF. The CDR3 DNA follows: TGTGCCAGCAGCCAAGAGAGGGGGGAGAATGAAAAACTGTTTTTT.

The J gene is TRBJ2-5, the V gene TRBV20-1; 7 bases fit TRBD2. The J segment lost 2 bases and the V segment lost 4 bases, leaving 10 bases of the junction unmatched. The CDR3 contains 15 residues. In germline, CDR1 is DFQATT, CDR2 SNEGSKA (reference sequence). The CDR3 protein is CSATSGVDVQETQYF. The CDR3, as DNA: TGCAGTGCTACGAGCGGGGTAGACGTTCAAGAGACCCAGTACTTC.

The DNA for the CDR3 is TGTGCCAGTAGGGACATTGCGAACACCGGGGAGCTGTTTTTT. Amino acids: CASRDIANTGELFF. This sequence joins TRBV19 and TRBJ2-2; D might be TRBD1 (5 bases). The CDR3 loop spans 14 amino acids. Germline V CDR1 and CDR2: LNHDA, SQIVND (reference sequence). V lost 6 bases to trimming and J lost 0 bases, with 8 bases between them.

About this clonotype: The CDR3 carries no conserved terminal phenylalanine or tryptophan, so it likely arises from a read error. CDR3 nucleotide sequence: TGTGCCAGCAGTTACCCCGGTGGAGAGACCCAGTACTCC. This gives the protein CASSYPGGETQYS. The chain uses TRBV6-6 and TRBJ2-5; D remains ambiguous. The CDR3 sequence is 13 residues long. Germline lookup yields CDR1 MNHNY and CDR2 SVGAGI (reference sequence). V lost 2 bases to trimming and J lost 4 bases, with 8 bases between them.

This clonotype has just a few counts. The V call is TRBV10-3, the J call TRBJ2-1; no clear D gene. CDR3 length: 13 residues. The germline V gene has CDR1 ENHRY and CDR2 SYGVKD. Trimming removed 2 bases at V and 2 bases at J, with 4 bases between. The CDR3 DNA is TGTGCCATCAGTGAGGCGGCCTACAATGAGCAGTTCTTC. It codes for CAISEAAYNEQFF.

In its sample, this clonotype was seen a few times. This rearrangement joins TRBV27 to TRBJ1-6, with no clear D. CDR1 and CDR2 from the germline V gene are MNHEY and SMNVEV (reference sequence). Trimming took off 6 bases at V and 8 bases at J, with 14 bases between the two ends. This CDR3 spans 14 amino acids. For the CDR3, the DNA is TGTGCCAGCAGCCCTGTTATGTTCTATTCACCCCTCCACTTT. Residues: CASSPVMFYSPLHF.

This clonotype was counted many times. V usage is TRBV7-9 and J usage is TRBJ2-3; 7 positions match TRBD2. The CDR3 loop spans 17 amino acids. J gave up 6 bases and V 2 bases, and 14 bases lay outside the gene matches. Germline CDR1 SEHNR, CDR2 FQNEAQ (reference sequence). CDR3 sequence (DNA): TGTGCCAGCAGCTTAAGGGCGGGACTATCTCATCTGGATACGCAGTATTTT. It is translated as CASSLRAGLSHLDTQYF.

This clonotype came up many times. This chain connects TRBV12-3 or TRBV12-4 to TRBJ2-3; no clear D. This CDR3 comprises 16 residues. Trimming removed 6 bases from V and 1 base from J, with 17 bases in between. Here the CDR3 DNA reads TGTGCCAGCAGCGTTACCGGCCGTGGGGGCACAGATACGCAGTATTTT. It yields the protein CASSVTGRGGTDTQYF.

The chain has TRBV7-2 and TRBJ2-7; D uncertain. CDR3 size: 13 residues. Germline V gene sequence: CDR1 SGHTA, CDR2 FQGNSA. V lost 0 bases, J lost 2 bases, and 5 bases lay in between. The CDR3 reads CASSLARTYEQYF. The DNA of the CDR3 is TGTGCCAGCAGCTTAGCGCGTACCTACGAGCAGTACTTC.

About this clonotype: This may come from a read error, since a much larger clone is one base off. The V and J genes are TRBV4-3 and TRBJ1-2, with 8 bases identical to TRBD1. From germline, CDR1 is LGHNA and CDR2 YSLEER. The CDR3 contains 15 residues. The CDR3 protein is CTSSQNRGGYYGYTF. DNA of the CDR3: TGCACCAGCAGCCAAAACAGGGGGGGTTACTATGGCTACACCTTC.

By frequency in the sample, this clonotype is medium-sized. The rearrangement joins TRBV27 to TRBJ2-7, with D possibly being TRBD2 (5 bases). CDR1 MNHEY and CDR2 SMNVEV come from the germline V gene (reference sequence). This CDR3 region has 13 residues. V gave up 5 bases and J gave up 4 bases, with 12 bases separating them. The CDR3 sequence is CASSLGGGYEQYF. In DNA form, the CDR3 reads TGTGCCAGCAGTCTAGGAGGAGGTTACGAGCAGTACTTC.

The V and J genes are TRBV9 and TRBJ1-6; D gene unclear. The CDR3 is 13 amino acids. Per germline, CDR1 SGDLS and CDR2 YYNGEE. Trimming removed 2 bases at V and 8 bases at J, with 8 bases between. The CDR3 sequence: CASSVVQDSPLHF. In nucleotides, the CDR3 is TGTGCCAGCAGCGTTGTACAAGATTCACCCCTCCACTTT.

This clonotype showed up just once. This chain joins TRBV6-1 and TRBJ1-4, with D possibly matching TRBD1 (5 bases). Germline values: CDR1 MNHNS, CDR2 SASEGT. Trimming shortened V by 10 bases and J by 8 bases, and 17 bases separated the two germline ends. The CDR3 spans 13 residues. CDR3 amino acids: CATAMGGGEKLFF. The CDR3 nucleotides are TGTGCCACCGCTATGGGGGGAGGCGAAAAACTGTTTTTT.

This chain's CDR3 is CATSPHVTGADGKLFF. CDR3 DNA: TGTGCCACCAGCCCTCACGTGACAGGGGCGGATGGAAAACTGTTTTTT. This rearrangement joins TRBV15 to TRBJ1-4; 8 bases agree with TRBD1. Germline V gene sequence: CDR1 LNHNV, CDR2 YYDKDF (reference sequence). With V trimmed by 5 bases and J by 10 bases, 15 bases remained unmatched. The CDR3 has 16 amino acids. Based on the CDR3 plus reference TRBV15 and TRBJ1-4, the full variable domain is DAMVIQNPRYQVTQFGKPVTLSCSQTLNHNVMYWYQQKSSQAPKLLFHYYDKDFNNEADTPDNFQSRRPNTSFCFLDIRSPGLGDTAMYLCATSPHVTGADGKLFFGSGTQLSVL.

The table lists this clonotype with many counts. The rearrangement links TRBV7-9 to TRBJ2-7; tentative D call: TRBD1 (7 bases). CDR3 length equals 14 residues. The V end was cut by 5 bases, the J end by 2 bases, with 13 bases between. The germline V gene encodes CDR1 SEHNR and CDR2 FQNEAQ (reference sequence). The CDR3 DNA reads as TGTGCCAGCAGCCGGCGGGACAGTCCCTACGAGCAGTACTTC. Its protein product is CASSRRDSPYEQYF. Together with reference TRBV7-9 and TRBJ2-7, the CDR3 gives the full variable domain: DTGVSQNPRHKITKRGQNVTFRCDPISEHNRLYWYRQTLGQGPEFLTYFQNEAQLEKSRLLSDRFSAERPKGSFSTLEIQRTEQGDSAMYLCASSRRDSPYEQYFGPGTRLTVT.

The CDR3 coding sequence is TGCAGCTTAGAGGGGGGGGCAATCTACGAGCAGTACTTC. Amino acids: CSLEGGAIYEQYF. The chain carries TRBV20-1 and TRBJ2-7, with D possibly being TRBD2 (7 bases). Germline values: CDR1 DFQATT, CDR2 SNEGSKA (reference sequence). CDR3 length equals 13 residues.

In regard to this clonotype: The junction and the germline gene differ at one end; a read error may be behind it. The rearrangement joins TRBV7-9 to TRBJ2-7; D perhaps matches TRBD1 (6 bases). Germline V gene data show CDR1 as SEHNR and CDR2 as FQNEAQ (reference sequence). The length of the CDR3 is 13 residues. The CDR3 region has the DNA TGTGCCAGCAGCCCGGGACAAGCCTACGAGCAGTGCTTT. Protein sequence: CASSPGQAYEQCF.

This clonotype was counted at least ten times. The V gene is TRBV4-2, the J gene TRBJ1-6, with D uncertain. The V gene's germline CDR1 is LGHNA and CDR2 YNFKEQ. The V gene lost 0 bases and the J gene lost 0 bases, with 6 bases spanning the gap. The CDR3 spans 16 residues. The CDR3 DNA follows: TGTGCCAGCAGCCAAGAAGCCAGCTCCTATAATTCACCCCTCCACTTT. Translated: CASSQEASSYNSPLHF.

Ten or more counts support this clonotype. The V call is TRBV2, the J call TRBJ2-1; no reliable D call. Deletions cut 2 bases from V and 5 bases from J, with 13 bases between. Germline V gene data show CDR1 as SNHLY and CDR2 as FYNNEI. This CDR3 is 15 amino acids long. This chain's CDR3 is CASSEWVALHNEQFF. The CDR3, as DNA: TGTGCCAGCAGTGAATGGGTAGCCCTGCACAATGAGCAGTTCTTC.

The chain combines TRBV6-1 with TRBJ2-1, with a tentative D call TRBD2 (7 bases). V was shortened by 6 bases and J by 5 bases, with 23 bases between the two germline ends. The CDR3 has 17 amino acids. In germline, CDR1 is MNHNS, CDR2 SASEGT. This CDR3 is CASRPISWGGPDNEQFF. The CDR3 region has the DNA TGTGCCAGCAGACCCATTTCGTGGGGGGGGCCCGACAATGAGCAGTTCTTC.

Worth noting for this clonotype: At one end, the junction sequence differs from germline, possibly due to a read error. V gene TRBV7-2 combines with J gene TRBJ1-5; a weak D match, TRBD1 (5 bases). The germline V gene encodes CDR1 SGHTA and CDR2 FQGNSA. This CDR3 region has 19 residues. CDR3 region: CASSLALICAVQGNQPQHF. CDR3 DNA sequence: TGTGCCAGCAGCTTAGCGCTAATTTGTGCAGTTCAGGGCAATCAGCCTCAGCATTTT.